This TCR beta chain comes out of a study of blood T cells in healthy people across ages. J gave up 11 bases and V 3 bases, and 23 bases lay outside the gene matches. CDR3 length equals 18 residues. Germline loops: CDR1 SGHTA, CDR2 FQGNSA. The table lists this clonotype with a count of one. A sample-barcoded 5' primer and a J-beta primer mix were used in a second PCR of roughly 7 to 11 cycles. TCRdb redid the calling of the 5' RACE reads with MiXCR, one entry per CDR3 protein. This sample has about 830,000 distinct CDR3 sequences, with around 62% found just once. This clonotype was obtained from a young man in good health. The chain is built from TRBV7-2 and TRBJ2-5; the match to TRBD2 covers 8 bases. The sample taken for sequencing was blood. This CDR3 is CASSLGLAGSTGSSEQYF. The CDR3 nucleotides read TGTGCCAGCAGCTTGGGGCTAGCGGGTTCAACCGGGTCCTCTGAGCAGTACTTC.